Here is one T cell receptor (beta chain) with its context. Its antigen remains unidentified. Germline V gene lookup returns CDR1 SEHNR and CDR2 FQNEAQ (reference sequence). The CDR3 runs 14 residues. J gave up 4 bases and V 4 bases, and 3 bases lay outside the gene matches. PCR was performed using 60 Vbeta and 13 Jbeta primers. The data were produced by immunoSEQ multiplex PCR, yet TCRdb's version contains in-frame clones alone and is incomplete. The data contain roughly 150,000 clones, 70% to 80% of them singletons. The source of the sample is a study of cytomegalovirus exposure and HLA in healthy donors. Whole-study results and caveats: A later analysis reportedly found fewer N-insertions in an Asian-associated ancestry cluster than the roughly 670-donor mean. In a later analysis, at a false discovery rate of 0.05, about 17,000 TCR beta sequences matched HLA alleles. DRB1 showed the most TCR associations and HLA-C the fewest in a later analysis, as rates varied by HLA locus.

The chain joins TRBV7-9 to TRBJ1-1; 10 nucleotides agree with TRBD1. This TCR derives from a woman aged 55-70 years in good health and CMV-seropositive. The sequencing input was PBMCs. The CDR3 DNA is TGTGCCAGCAGCTCGGACAGGGGGTTCACTGAAGCTTTCTTT. Protein: CASSSDRGFTEAFF.